The rows below give T cell receptor beta chains drawn from one sample of a study of cytomegalovirus exposure and HLA in healthy donors. Produced via immunoSEQ multiplex PCR; TCRdb's table is partial and in-frame only. This table holds approximately 120,000 clones, 81% found once. The sample taken for sequencing was PBMCs. These receptors all come from a woman aged 25-40 years in good health and CMV-seronegative. CDR3s include the opening cysteine and the closing phenylalanine or tryptophan. A D gene is named only where the DNA matches it firmly. Size tells how often a clone was seen (once, few, many) or the class of an expanded clone, and some rows leave it out.

>-|TRBD2|TRBV15|TRBJ2-1
CATSKGGGNYNEQFF
TGTGCCACCAGCAAAGGCGGGGGGAACTACAATGAGCAGTTCTTC
>-|TRBD1|TRBV18|TRBJ2-7
CASSPGTASYEQYF
TGTGCCAGCTCACCAGGGACAGCATCCTACGAGCAGTACTTC
>-|-|TRBV27|TRBJ2-1
CASSPTSLYEQFF
TGTGCCAGCAGTCCGACTAGTTTGTATGAGCAGTTCTTC
>-|TRBD1|TRBV5-1|TRBJ2-3
CASSLGQGALTDTQYF
TGCGCCAGCAGCTTGGGACAGGGGGCTCTTACAGATACGCAGTATTTT
>-|-|TRBV12-5|TRBJ2-6
CASGLDILPGANVLTF
TGTGCTAGTGGTTTGGATATACTCCCTGGGGCCAACGTCCTGACTTTC
>-|-|TRBV7-9|TRBJ1-4
CASSLDSGEKLFF
TGTGCCAGCAGCCTCGACTCTGGTGAAAAACTGTTTTTT
>-|-|TRBV4-3|TRBJ1-3
CASSQDQGRLGNTIYF
TGCGCCAGCAGCCAAGACCAAGGGAGGCTTGGAAACACCATATATTTT
>-|TRBD1|TRBV5-8|TRBJ2-5
CASSFLYRTGKPSETQYF
TGTGCCAGCAGCTTCCTGTATCGGACAGGGAAACCGTCAGAGACCCAGTACTTC
>-|TRBD2|TRBV6-5|TRBJ2-7
CASSYYAGGPYEQYF
TGTGCCAGCAGTTACTATGCGGGAGGGCCCTACGAGCAGTACTTC
>-|-|TRBV12-5|TRBJ2-1
CASGQGADYNEQFF
TGTGCTAGTGGCCAAGGTGCGGACTATAATGAGCAGTTCTTC
>-|TRBD2|TRBV28|TRBJ2-7
CASSAGGAGAYEQYF
TGTGCCAGCAGTGCCGGTGGAGCGGGAGCCTACGAGCAGTACTTC
>-|TRBD2|TRBV2|TRBJ2-1
CASRLLAAKSYEQFF
TGTGCCAGCAGGTTACTAGCGGCCAAAAGCTATGAGCAGTTCTTC
>-|-|TRBV5-4|TRBJ2-7
CASSLPSAGSEQYF
TGTGCCAGCAGCTTACCCTCCGCAGGGTCCGAGCAGTACTTC
>-|-|TRBV5-1|TRBJ1-2
CASSLGGRAGAQGYGYTF
TGCGCCAGCAGCTTGGGTGGTCGGGCAGGGGCGCAAGGCTATGGCTACACCTTC
>-|-|TRBV30|TRBJ2-1
CAWSVLPGKQIDYNEQFF
TGTGCCTGGAGTGTACTACCAGGGAAGCAAATAGACTACAATGAGCAGTTCTTC
>-|TRBD2|TRBV7-8|TRBJ2-1
CASRRTRSYNEQFF
TGTGCCAGTAGACGGACTAGGAGCTACAATGAGCAGTTCTTC
>-|-|TRBV5-1|TRBJ2-5
CASSSIQGVQETQYF
TGCGCCAGCAGCTCTATACAGGGAGTCCAAGAGACCCAGTACTTC
>-|-|TRBV19|TRBJ1-2
CASSTPSAGNYGYTF
TGTGCCAGTAGTACCCCTTCTGCGGGTAACTATGGCTACACCTTC
>-|-|TRBV14|TRBJ1-1
CASSQDMRRTEAFF
TGTGCCAGCAGCCAAGATATGCGGAGAACTGAAGCTTTCTTT
>few|TRBD1|TRBV25-1|TRBJ1-2
CASTSPGGDRGHYGYTF
TGTGCCAGCACTTCTCCTGGGGGGGACAGGGGGCACTATGGCTACACCTTC
>-|-|TRBV11-2|TRBJ2-7
CASSLDLGTYTYEQYF
TGTGCCAGCAGCTTAGATCTTGGGACATATACCTACGAGCAGTACTTC
>-|-|TRBV18|TRBJ2-7
CASSPRGTKIYEQYF
TGTGCCAGCTCACCAAGAGGTACTAAAATATACGAGCAGTACTTC
>-|-|TRBV4-1|TRBJ1-2
CASSQDRSYGYTF
TGCGCCAGCAGCCAAGACAGGTCCTATGGCTACACCTTC
>-|-|TRBV7-9|TRBJ1-3
CASSSGNTIYF
TGTGCCAGCAGTTCGGGAAACACCATATATTTT
>-|TRBD1|TRBV2|TRBJ2-1
CASNGQGINEQFF
TGTGCCAGCAATGGACAGGGAATAAATGAGCAGTTCTTC
>-|-|TRBV7-2|TRBJ2-5
CASSHLQGFAETQYF
TGTGCCAGCAGCCATCTACAGGGTTTCGCAGAGACCCAGTACTTC